A selection of T cell receptor beta chains follows, all from one sample in a study of blood T cell repertoires in COVID-19. Sequenced by immunoSEQ multiplex PCR; TCRdb stores in-frame clones only, minus some. This sample has about 180,000 clones, with over 80% found just once. Specimen: peripheral blood. These receptors originate from a woman in her seventies with COVID-19, enrolled during active disease. Each CDR3 is given with its conserved first and last residue. D genes are given only for firm matches. Only some rows state a clone size, as once, few, many or a class for expanded clones.

DNA | CDR3 | V | D | J | size
TGTGCCAGCAGCTTAGCGCCGATTACAGGGTTTGTGTATGGCTACACCTTC | CASSLAPITGFVYGYTF | TRBV7-7 | NA | TRBJ1-2 | NA
TGTGCCAGCAGTCCACTGAACCTCGGACTAGCGGGAGTCGTGAATGAGCAGTTCTTC | CASSPLNLGLAGVVNEQFF | TRBV28 | TRBD2 | TRBJ2-1 | NA
TGCAGCGATTTCGGACAGGGAGATACGCAGTATTTT | CSDFGQGDTQYF | TRBV29-1 | TRBD1 | TRBJ2-3 | NA
TGTGCCAGCAGCCTGCCGACAGGGGTCTATGGCTACACCTTC | CASSLPTGVYGYTF | TRBV5-4 | TRBD1 | TRBJ1-2 | NA
TGTGCCAGCAGTTTCGGCAGGGGTAGCACCGGGGAGCTGTTTTTT | CASSFGRGSTGELFF | TRBV28 | NA | TRBJ2-2 | few
TGTGCCAGCAGTTTATCATCCGGCGGATCACCCCTCCACTTT | CASSLSSGGSPLHF | TRBV27 | NA | TRBJ1-6 | NA
TGTGCCAGCAGCTTAGGGTCGGGGTCCCAATCCTGGTACGGCTACACCTTC | CASSLGSGSQSWYGYTF | TRBV7-2 | NA | TRBJ1-2 | NA
TGTGCCAGTAGTACTCTCGCGCGGGAGGGCACCGGGGAGCTGTTTTTT | CASSTLAREGTGELFF | TRBV19 | TRBD2 | TRBJ2-2 | NA
TGTGCCAGCAGCTTAGGACAGGGGGCGTACTATGGCTACACCTTC | CASSLGQGAYYGYTF | TRBV7-2 | TRBD1 | TRBJ1-2 | NA
TGTGCCAGCAGCTTAGGCGGGACCGCTGGAAACACCATATATTTT | CASSLGGTAGNTIYF | TRBV11-3 | NA | TRBJ1-3 | NA
TGTGCCAGCAGTCCTATCAGGTCAATGGGACAGGGGTATGGCTACACCTTC | CASSPIRSMGQGYGYTF | TRBV27 | TRBD1 | TRBJ1-2 | NA
TGCAGTGCTAGTAGAGCTGAGCAGTACTTC | CSASRAEQYF | TRBV20-1 | NA | TRBJ2-7 | NA
TGTGCCAGCAGCCGTAACAAAGGGACAAGTGCTGTTTACGAGCAGTACTTC | CASSRNKGTSAVYEQYF | TRBV7-2 | NA | TRBJ2-7 | NA
TGTGCCAGCAGCCCAGATACAGGGGGATATGGCTACACCTTC | CASSPDTGGYGYTF | TRBV6-5 | TRBD1 | TRBJ1-2 | NA
TGTGCCAGCAGGACTCTAGCGGGAGGCTCCTACGAGCAGTACTTC | CASRTLAGGSYEQYF | TRBV27 | TRBD2 | TRBJ2-7 | NA
TGTGCCAGCAGCGTAGCCGGTAGCGGGACAGCAGATACGCAGTATTTT | CASSVAGSGTADTQYF | TRBV9 | NA | TRBJ2-3 | few
TGTGCCAGCAGCCCCCCAAGAGCAGGGACAGGGATCTCCGAGCAGTACTTC | CASSPPRAGTGISEQYF | TRBV13 | TRBD1 | TRBJ2-7 | once
TGTGCCAGCAGCGCCGGGACAGGGGGCGGAGAGACCCAGTACTTC | CASSAGTGGGETQYF | TRBV11-3 | TRBD1 | TRBJ2-5 | many
TGTGCCAGCAGTACCACAGGGGGCGTAACCTACGAGCAGTACTTC | CASSTTGGVTYEQYF | TRBV6-5 | TRBD1 | TRBJ2-7 | NA
TGTGCCAGCAGCCCAGGCCTGGTGACCGCCAATGAGCAGTTCTTC | CASSPGLVTANEQFF | TRBV7-9 | NA | TRBJ2-1 | NA
TGTGCCAGCAGTTTAGGGCCTAGCGGGAGTTACGAGCAGTACTTC | CASSLGPSGSYEQYF | TRBV27 | TRBD2 | TRBJ2-7 | NA
TGTGCCAGCAGCCAAGATCTTCCGGCTAGAACAGATACGCAGTATTTT | CASSQDLPARTDTQYF | TRBV14 | NA | TRBJ2-3 | NA
TGTGCCACCTTAGAGGGGGGGACGGGGAACACTGAAGCTTTTTTT | CATLEGGTGNTEAFF | TRBV28 | NA | TRBJ1-1 | NA